This T cell receptor (beta chain) was recorded in a study of technical replicates of blood from a handful of donors. The protocol was immunoSEQ multiplex PCR, while the TCRdb copy is restricted to in-frame clones and leaves out a portion. The sample carries 70,000 to 80,000 clones, roughly 90% recorded once. The V gene lost 2 bases and the J gene lost 0 bases, with 17 bases spanning the gap. The CDR3 length is 18 residues. Per the germline V gene, CDR1 is MNHEY and CDR2 is SMNVEV (reference sequence). The TCR originated in a human donor in good health. The sample consisted of T cells isolated from PBMCs. J is TRBJ1-3 and V is TRBV27; D remains unclear. Here the CDR3 reads CASSLTFAGLYSGNTIYF. CDR3 coding DNA: TGTGCCAGCAGTTTAACGTTCGCGGGCCTTTACTCTGGAAACACCATATATTTT.